These 2 T cell receptor beta chains share one sample of origin, sequenced in a study of cytomegalovirus exposure and HLA in healthy donors (dated by TCRdb to 2015 to 2018). Receptors were amplified or captured by the immunoSEQ multiplex PCR assay. For the multiplex PCR, a mixture combining 60 forward primers for TCR Vbeta segments and 13 reverse primers for TCR Jbeta segments was used. TCRdb retrieved this table from immuneACCESS and kept in-frame rearrangements only. Not all clones are present; in checked studies, unresolved V genes account for under half, and no reason is known for the remainder. This sample gives 170,000 or so clones in total; around 73% of them show up just once. The ten largest clones capture around 2.2% of the sample. The material sequenced was PBMCs. These receptors came from a man aged 55 to 70 in good health and CMV-seronegative.

In this sample, this clone turned up once. The chain has TRBV10-1 and TRBJ1-1, with D possibly TRBD1 on 6 matching bases. Germline CDR1 is WNHNN and CDR2 is SYGVQD (reference sequence). V was cut by 3 bases and J by 5 bases, with 10 bases left in between. The CDR3 contains 13 residues. Here the CDR3 reads CASSDGGRTEAFF. CDR3 sequence (DNA): TGCGCCAGCAGTGACGGGGGGCGAACTGAAGCTTTCTTT.

This rearrangement joins TRBV25-1 to TRBJ2-2; possibly TRBD1 for D (6 bases). Germline assignment: CDR1 MGHDK and CDR2 SYGVNS. This CDR3 region has 13 residues. Between the trimmed V and J ends, which lost 6 bases and 6 bases, there was a span of 11 bases. CDR3 DNA sequence: TGTGCCAGCAGCGCCAGGGGTGCCGGGGAGCTGTTTTTT. Its translation is CASSARGAGELFF.